Sequencing of this T cell receptor (beta chain) was carried out in a study of regulatory T cells in long-lasting Graves disease. Study in general: Graves' patients, newly diagnosed, had taken antithyroid drugs under 3 months.

Arm-PCR of CDR3 regions and iRepertoire HTBI primers were the basis on which TCR beta libraries were built. Via MiXCR, TCRdb re-called the multiplex PCR reads, giving one row per CDR3 protein. Of around 250,000 distinct CDR3 sequences listed, roughly 21% are singletons. This CDR3 is built from 15 residues. Germline values: CDR1 DFQATT, CDR2 SNEGSKA (reference sequence). V was pared by 1 base and J by 4 bases, with 2 bases of the junction left unmatched. Time point given: newly diagnosed GD, antithyroid drugs for less than 3 months. PBMCs were the source of the RNA used for TCR sequencing. Study results and limitations: Persistent disease was characterized by preferential usage of TRBV28, TRBJ1-2 and TRBJ2-5.

A note on this clonotype: Its antigen is not known.

V usage is TRBV20-1 and J usage is TRBJ2-1; the match to TRBD2 covers 12 bases. The sequence derives from a female donor with Graves disease. The sequencing used peripheral blood mononuclear cells (PBMCs), collected at new diagnosis, from a patient treated with antithyroid drugs. In nucleotides, the CDR3 is TGCAGTGCTAGAGCAGGACTAGCGGGATACAATGAGCAGTTCTTC. It specifies CSARAGLAGYNEQFF.